This entry lists 29 T cell receptor beta chains sequenced from one sample in a study of blood T cell repertoires in COVID-19. The table came from immunoSEQ multiplex PCR; TCRdb's copy has only in-frame clones and leaves some out. The sample carries about 200,000 clones, roughly 88% recorded once. Sequencing was performed on PBMCs or T cells enriched from blood (not recorded which). Receptors were obtained from a man aged 35 to 55 with acute COVID-19.

The gene calls are TRBV27 and TRBJ1-2; 9 bases fit TRBD1. V lost 6 bases and J lost 4; bases outside the gene matches: 3. The CDR3 runs 13 residues. Germline V gene data show CDR1 as MNHEY and CDR2 as SMNVEV (reference sequence). The CDR3 DNA follows: TGTGCCAGCAGGACAGGGGGTGCCTATGGCTACACCTTC. Translation gives CASRTGGAYGYTF.

This clone was picked up one time. The chain employs TRBV6-5 and TRBJ2-5; 7 nucleotides align to TRBD1. The CDR3 loop spans 13 amino acids. The germline V gene has CDR1 MNHEY and CDR2 SVGAGI. V shed 7 bases, J shed 2 bases, and the junction held 4 bases outside the gene matches. The chain's CDR3 is CASKDRVQETQYF. In nucleotides, the CDR3 is TGTGCCAGCAAAGACAGGGTTCAAGAGACCCAGTACTTC.

The V gene is TRBV18, the J gene TRBJ2-3, with 7 bases fitting TRBD1. V shed 1 base and J 8 bases; nucleotides not matched to a gene: 9. The CDR3 length is 15 residues. Looked up from germline, CDR1 is KGHSH and CDR2 is LQKENI. This CDR3 reads CASSPQGVNRGTQYF. CDR3 bases: TGTGCCAGCTCACCACAAGGAGTTAACAGGGGTACGCAGTATTTT.

V gene TRBV3-1 (or the pseudogene TRBV3-2) combines with J gene TRBJ1-1, with D perhaps TRBD1 (5 bases). V lost 3 bases and J 6 bases, leaving 11 bases between the germline ends. The CDR3 contains 13 residues. Germline CDR1 LGHDT, CDR2 YNNKEL (reference sequence). CDR3 residues: CASSQGRRAEAFF. The CDR3 DNA reads TGTGCCAGCAGCCAGGGGCGTAGAGCTGAAGCTTTCTTT.

The V gene is TRBV19, the J gene TRBJ1-5; no clear D gene. The CDR3 has 17 residues. The germline CDR1 and CDR2 sequences are LNHDA and SQIVND (reference sequence). The V and J ends lost 3 bases and 0 bases respectively, with 15 bases between them. CDR3 coding DNA: TGTGCCAGTAGTATGAGGGCGGTCCTATATAGCAATCAGCCCCAGCATTTT. It yields the protein CASSMRAVLYSNQPQHF.

This chain connects TRBV24-1 to TRBJ2-7; possibly TRBD2 for D (6 bases). Trimming took 5 bases from V and 4 from J, leaving 8 bases between them. The CDR3 spans 12 residues. CDR1 and CDR2 (germline): KGHDR, SFDVKD. CDR3 in DNA: TGTGCCACCAGTGCGGGGGTTTACGAGCAGTACTTC. Its translation: CATSAGVYEQYF.

This clone was recorded only once. The rearrangement links TRBV5-1 to TRBJ2-3, with 7 bases fitting TRBD1. The CDR3 consists of 16 residues. The V segment lost 0 bases and the J segment 4 bases; nucleotides outside the gene matches: 8. The germline V gene has CDR1 SGHRS and CDR2 YFSETQ. In nucleotides, the CDR3 is TGCGCCAGCAGCTTGGAAGGCAGGGGGTTAGCAGATACGCAGTATTTT. Translated: CASSLEGRGLADTQYF. The entire variable domain, with the rest obtained from reference TRBV5-1 and TRBJ2-3, is as follows: KAGVTQTPRYLIKTRGQQVTLSCSPISGHRSVSWYQQTPGQGLQFLFEYFSETQRNKGNFPGRFSGRQFSNSRSEMNVSTLELGDSALYLCASSLEGRGLADTQYFGPGTRLTVL.

V is TRBV5-1 and J is TRBJ2-5, with D possibly TRBD2 on 6 matching bases. The germline V and J ends were trimmed by 1 base and 5 bases, with 18 bases remaining between them. Germline V gives CDR1 SGHRS, CDR2 YFSETQ. CDR3 length equals 16 residues. DNA of the CDR3: TGCGCCAGCAGCTTGTCGGTCGGGAGAGTGGAGGAGACCCAGTACTTC. Translation gives CASSLSVGRVEETQYF.

CDR3 region: CAGKVGANYGYTF. DNA for the CDR3: TGTGCCGGCAAGGTGGGAGCCAACTATGGCTACACCTTC. V usage is TRBV6-5 and J usage is TRBJ1-2; D not certain. Trimming removed 11 bases at V and 2 bases at J, with 15 bases between. This CDR3 is built from 13 residues. CDR1 and CDR2 from the germline V gene are MNHEY and SVGAGI.

This chain connects TRBV13 to TRBJ1-1; D is unclear. CDR3 length equals 13 residues. The V end lost 2 bases, the J end lost 0 bases, and 4 bases lay between the germline ends. Germline CDR1 reads PRHDT; CDR2 reads FYEKMQ (reference sequence). CDR3 nucleotides: TGTGCCAGCAGCTTACCCTTGAACACTGAAGCTTTCTTT. Protein sequence: CASSLPLNTEAFF.

The J gene is TRBJ2-2, the V gene TRBV6-5; D gene unclear. CDR1 MNHEY and CDR2 SVGAGI come from the germline V gene. V was shortened by 5 bases and J by 3 bases, with 10 bases between the two germline ends. The CDR3 is made up of 14 amino acids. The CDR3 DNA is TGTGCCAGCAGTCCTATCAAGTACACCGGGGAGCTGTTTTTT. This translates into CASSPIKYTGELFF.

J is TRBJ1-2 and V is TRBV5-6; 9 bases agree with TRBD1. Per germline, CDR1 SGHDT and CDR2 YYEEEE. With V trimmed by 4 bases and J by 6 bases, 7 bases remained unmatched. CDR3 length equals 14 residues. DNA of the CDR3: TGTGCCAGCAGCCTCGGGACAGGGTGGGATGGCTACACCTTC. Its protein product is CASSLGTGWDGYTF.

The rearrangement joins TRBV30 to TRBJ2-7, with a possible D match to TRBD2 (6 bases). From germline, CDR1 is GTSNPN and CDR2 SVGIG (reference sequence). Trimming took off 3 bases at V and 3 bases at J, with 9 bases between the two ends. The CDR3 is 12 residues long. The CDR3 nucleotides are TGTGCCTGGAGGGGGGGAAACTACGAGCAGTACTTC. Encoded protein: CAWRGGNYEQYF.

The chain links TRBV7-2 to TRBJ1-5, with a possible D match to TRBD1 (5 bases). This CDR3 region has 15 residues. From germline, CDR1 is SGHTA and CDR2 FQGNSA. The V end lost 1 base, the J end lost 5 bases, and 12 bases lay between the germline ends. Written as DNA, the CDR3 is TGTGCCAGCAGCTTAGATTCAGGGTACTATCAGCCCCAGCATTTT. Translation: CASSLDSGYYQPQHF.

The chain has TRBV6-5 and TRBJ2-2, with D tentatively TRBD1 (5 bases). The CDR3 has 15 residues. Trimming stripped 7 bases from V and 3 bases from J, with 15 bases between. Germline V gene lookup returns CDR1 MNHEY and CDR2 SVGAGI. CDR3 sequence reads: CASKFRVMDTGELFF. Here the CDR3 DNA reads TGTGCCAGCAAGTTCAGGGTGATGGACACCGGGGAGCTGTTTTTT.

The gene calls are TRBV5-4 and TRBJ2-3, with 12 bases fitting TRBD2. Per the germline V gene, CDR1 is SGHNT and CDR2 is YYREEE (reference sequence). The CDR3 consists of 16 residues. After removal of 4 bases from V and 5 bases from J, the junction contained 8 bases not matched to a gene. For the CDR3, the DNA is TGTGCCAGCAGCGCCCGGACTAGCGGGAATTTAGATACGCAGTATTTT. Its protein product is CASSARTSGNLDTQYF.

The rearrangement uses TRBV7-3 and TRBJ2-1; D possibly corresponds to TRBD2 (7 bases). Germline values: CDR1 SGHTA, CDR2 FQGTGA. V was trimmed by 0 bases and J by 9 bases, leaving 12 bases between them. The CDR3 covers 14 residues. CDR3 residues: CASSLTRGGGEQFF. For the CDR3, the DNA is TGTGCCAGCAGCTTAACGAGGGGAGGGGGTGAGCAGTTCTTC.

The J gene is TRBJ2-7, the V gene TRBV2; 8 bases match TRBD1. In germline, CDR1 is SNHLY, CDR2 FYNNEI. Germline trimming cut 6 bases from V and 5 bases from J; bases unmatched to any gene: 6. The CDR3 is 13 residues long. CDR3 bases: TGTGCCAGCAGGCAGGGGGCGAGGAACGAGCAGTACTTC. Translating gives CASRQGARNEQYF. Filled out from reference TRBV2 and TRBJ2-7, the complete variable domain reads EPEVTQTPSHQVTQMGQEVILRCVPISNHLYFYWYRQILGQKVEFLVSFYNNEISEKSEIFDDQFSVERPDGSNFTLKIRSTKLEDSAMYFCASRQGARNEQYFGPGTRLTVT.

This clone has just a few counts. The V gene is TRBV6-5, the J gene TRBJ1-1, with D unclear. Germline V CDR1 and CDR2: MNHEY, SVGAGI. The CDR3 length is 14 residues. CDR3 residues: CVVVRHAGYTEAFF. The CDR3 coding sequence is TGTGTAGTGGTCCGCCACGCGGGGTACACTGAAGCTTTCTTT.

The sample holds one count of this clone. V and J are TRBV5-1 and TRBJ2-1, with TRBD1 matching 8 bases. Germline values: CDR1 SGHRS, CDR2 YFSETQ. Trimming at V came to 4 bases and at J to 3 bases, leaving 6 bases not matched to a gene. The CDR3 has 15 amino acids. The CDR3 spells CASSQRTGNYNEQFF. In DNA, the CDR3 is TGCGCCAGCAGCCAACGGACAGGGAACTACAATGAGCAGTTCTTC. Full variable domain (rest looked up from reference TRBV5-1 and TRBJ2-1): KAGVTQTPRYLIKTRGQQVTLSCSPISGHRSVSWYQQTPGQGLQFLFEYFSETQRNKGNFPGRFSGRQFSNSRSEMNVSTLELGDSALYLCASSQRTGNYNEQFFGPGTRLTVL.

The chain employs TRBV2 and TRBJ1-5, with TRBD1 matching 10 bases. The CDR3 has 15 residues. Germline V gives CDR1 SNHLY, CDR2 FYNNEI. Trimming took 4 bases from V and 7 from J; bases not matched to a gene: 7. The CDR3 nucleotides read TGTGCCAGCAGTGGGGGGGGACAGGGGCTGCAGCCCCAGCATTTT. Its protein is CASSGGGQGLQPQHF.

The CDR3 DNA is TGTGCCAGCAGCGGTTGGGGAGGCGAAAAACTGTTTTTT. Translated: CASSGWGGEKLFF. The chain uses TRBV6-5 and TRBJ1-4; D is ambiguous. The CDR3 has 13 residues. V lost 6 bases to trimming and J lost 8 bases, with 13 bases between them. Germline loops: CDR1 MNHEY, CDR2 SVGAGI.

This clone was found many times. The CDR3 region is CASSQAGTGTGGYTF. CDR3 DNA: TGCGCCAGCAGCCAAGCTGGGACAGGGACCGGTGGCTACACCTTC. The V gene is TRBV4-3, the J gene TRBJ1-2; TRBD1 matches 9 bases. Looked up from germline, CDR1 is LGHNA and CDR2 is YSLEER. The CDR3 extends over 15 amino acids. The trim removed 1 base at V and 7 bases at J, leaving 7 bases unmatched.

V and J are TRBV28 and TRBJ2-5; possible D gene TRBD2, 5 bases. V lost 5 bases to trimming and J lost 1 base, with 8 bases between them. Germline CDR1 MDHEN, CDR2 SYDVKM. The CDR3 extends over 13 amino acids. The CDR3 DNA sequence: TGTGCCAGCAGTCTGGGAGTCCAAGAGACCCAGTACTTC. This gives the protein CASSLGVQETQYF.

The chain is built from TRBV3-1 (or the pseudogene TRBV3-2) and TRBJ2-7, with 7 nucleotides matching TRBD1. Trimming took 6 bases from V and 0 from J; bases not matched to a gene: 8. This CDR3 is built from 15 residues. Germline V gives CDR1 LGHDT, CDR2 YNNKEL (reference sequence). The CDR3 DNA reads as TGTGCCAGCAGACTACGACAGGGAAGCTCCTACGAGCAGTACTTC. Translating it yields CASRLRQGSSYEQYF.

The chain joins TRBV5-1 to TRBJ2-3, with TRBD2 matching over 10 bases. The length of the CDR3 is 15 residues. The germline V gene has CDR1 SGHRS and CDR2 YFSETQ. V lost 3 bases and J lost 2; bases outside the gene matches: 3. In DNA, the CDR3 is TGCGCCAGCAGCTACAGCGGGGGGGACACAGATACGCAGTATTTT. It specifies CASSYSGGDTDTQYF.

The rearrangement links TRBV10-3 to TRBJ1-5, with D maybe TRBD1 (6 bases). The ends were cut back, 8 bases at V and 6 bases at J, with 20 bases in the middle. The CDR3 totals 15 residues. CDR1 is ENHRY, CDR2 SYGVKD, per germline. This chain's CDR3 is CAISGAPIGSQPQHF. The CDR3 coding sequence is TGTGCCATCTCAGGGGCCCCGATTGGGAGTCAGCCCCAGCATTTT.

This clone showed up just a few times. The chain combines TRBV6-4 with TRBJ2-1; 10 nucleotides agree with TRBD2. V lost 2 bases and J lost 6; bases outside the gene matches: 4. Germline loops: CDR1 MRHNA, CDR2 SNTAGT. This CDR3 has 15 residues. CDR3 in amino acids: CASSDGLAEVNEQFF. The CDR3 region has the DNA TGTGCCAGCAGTGACGGACTAGCGGAGGTCAATGAGCAGTTCTTC.

The rearrangement joins TRBV19 to TRBJ2-5; 14 positions match TRBD2. Unmatched junction bases numbered 5, after V lost 3 bases and J lost 5 bases. CDR1 and CDR2 (germline): LNHDA, SQIVND (reference sequence). This CDR3 has 16 residues. CDR3 DNA: TGTGCCAGTAGTATGGGGACTAGCGGGAGACTGGAGACCCAGTACTTC. Protein product: CASSMGTSGRLETQYF.